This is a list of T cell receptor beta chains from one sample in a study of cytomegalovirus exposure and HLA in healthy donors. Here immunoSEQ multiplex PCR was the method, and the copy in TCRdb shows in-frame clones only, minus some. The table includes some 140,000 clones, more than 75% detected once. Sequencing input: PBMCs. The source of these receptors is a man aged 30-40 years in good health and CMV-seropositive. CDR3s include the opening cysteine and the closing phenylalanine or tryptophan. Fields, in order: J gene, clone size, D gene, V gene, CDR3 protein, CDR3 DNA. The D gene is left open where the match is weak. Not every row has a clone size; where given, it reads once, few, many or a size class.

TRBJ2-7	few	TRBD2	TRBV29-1	CSGLAGVTREQYF	TGCAGCGGACTAGCGGGAGTAACAAGGGAGCAGTACTTC
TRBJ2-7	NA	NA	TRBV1	CTSSQDLEREQSYEQYF	TGCACCAGCAGCCAAGATCTTGAGCGGGAGCAGTCCTACGAGCAGTACTTC
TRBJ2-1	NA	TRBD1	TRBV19	CASSTGQGIPFF	TGTGCCAGTAGTACGGGACAGGGGATACCGTTCTTC
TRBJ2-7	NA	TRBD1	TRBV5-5	CASSTVGTGDSYEQYF	TGTGCCAGCAGCACGGTTGGGACAGGGGATTCCTACGAGCAGTACTTC
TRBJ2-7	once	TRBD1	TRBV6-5	CASSYRQGSGEQYF	TGTGCCAGCAGTTATCGACAGGGTTCGGGCGAGCAGTACTTC
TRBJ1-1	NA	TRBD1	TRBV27	CASSSDRINTEAFF	TGTGCCAGCAGTTCGGACAGGATAAACACTGAAGCTTTCTTT
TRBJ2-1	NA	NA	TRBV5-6	CASNHNGAEQFF	TGTGCCAGCAACCATAATGGGGCTGAGCAGTTCTTC
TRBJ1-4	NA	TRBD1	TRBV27	CASRGQGNEKLFF	TGTGCCAGCAGGGGACAGGGGAATGAAAAACTGTTTTTT
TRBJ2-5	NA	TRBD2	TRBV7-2	CASSFSTSGYQETQYF	TGTGCCAGCAGCTTTTCCACTAGCGGGTACCAAGAGACCCAGTACTTC
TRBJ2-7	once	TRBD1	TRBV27	CASSSGRRTGFSYEQYF	TGTGCCAGCAGTTCGGGAAGACGGACAGGGTTCTCCTACGAGCAGTACTTC
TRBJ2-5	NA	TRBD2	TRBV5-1	CASSLTSGQETQYF	TGCGCCAGCAGCTTGACTAGCGGCCAAGAGACCCAGTACTTC
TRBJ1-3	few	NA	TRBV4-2	CASSQNPSDSGNTIYF	TGTGCCAGCAGCCAGAATCCATCAGACTCTGGAAACACCATATATTTT
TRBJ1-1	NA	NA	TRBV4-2	CASSQSIAGGNTEAFF	TGTGCCAGCAGCCAATCCATAGCGGGCGGGAACACTGAAGCTTTCTTT
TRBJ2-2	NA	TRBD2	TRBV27	CASSLELAGAGELFF	TGTGCCAGCAGTTTGGAACTAGCGGGAGCAGGGGAGCTGTTTTTT
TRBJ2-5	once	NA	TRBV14	CASRLGISPGETQYF	TGTGCCAGCAGACTAGGGATTTCCCCGGGAGAGACCCAGTACTTC
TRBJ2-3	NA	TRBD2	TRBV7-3	CASTSGILSGSSTDTQYF	TGTGCCAGCACCAGTGGGATTTTAAGCGGGAGTAGCACAGATACGCAGTATTTT
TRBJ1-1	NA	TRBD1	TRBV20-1	CSARRDREAFF	TGCAGTGCTAGAAGGGACAGAGAAGCTTTCTTT
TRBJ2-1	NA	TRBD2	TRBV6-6	CASSYSGGRGAEQFF	TGTGCCAGCAGTTACTCGGGCGGGAGAGGGGCTGAGCAGTTCTTC
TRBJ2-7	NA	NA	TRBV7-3	CAGSLELGYEQYF	TGTGCCGGCAGCTTAGAACTAGGCTACGAGCAGTACTTC
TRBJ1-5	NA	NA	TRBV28	CASSFWGSGNQPQHF	TGTGCCAGCAGTTTCTGGGGCAGTGGGAATCAGCCCCAGCATTTT
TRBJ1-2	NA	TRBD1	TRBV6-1	CASLEQQGKRGYTF	TGTGCCAGCCTCGAACAACAGGGGAAACGAGGCTACACCTTC
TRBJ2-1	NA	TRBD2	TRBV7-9	CASSLTLAGLYNEQFF	TGTGCCAGCAGCTTAACACTAGCGGGATTATACAATGAGCAGTTCTTC
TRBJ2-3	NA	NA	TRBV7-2	CASNKVQGDTQYF	TGTGCCAGCAACAAGGTACAGGGAGATACGCAGTATTTT
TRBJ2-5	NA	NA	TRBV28	CASRSGFQETQYF	TGTGCCAGCAGGTCAGGGTTTCAGGAGACCCAGTACTTC
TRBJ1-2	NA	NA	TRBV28	CASGGGRANYGYTF	TGTGCCAGCGGGGGAGGACGGGCTAACTATGGCTACACCTTC